This T cell receptor (beta chain) was profiled in a study of T cells in localized non-small cell lung cancer. The V end was cut by 5 bases, the J end by 6 bases, with 9 bases between. The CDR3 runs to 12 residues. CDR1 and CDR2 from the germline V gene are MNHNY and SVGAGI (reference sequence). This clone was recorded only once. Profiled with immunoSEQ multiplex PCR; TCRdb holds only in-frame clones, not every one. The data hold more than 50,000 clones, with under 85% observed a single time. The TCR sequence derives from a female donor at least 60 years old with stage II squamous cell lung carcinoma. The chain uses TRBV6-6 and TRBJ2-3, with D tentatively TRBD1 (5 bases). The sample was peripheral blood, taken before any cancer treatment. As DNA, the CDR3 is TGTGCCAGCAGTCCTTCAGGGGATACGCAGTATTTT. Protein sequence: CASSPSGDTQYF.